The rows below give T cell receptor beta chains drawn from one sample of a study of yellow fever vaccine responses in identical twins. Using its own MiXCR run on the RT-PCR reads, TCRdb lists one record per CDR3 protein. The sample lists 5,000 to 6,500 distinct CDR3 sequences, 80% to 90% occurring once. This specimen was T cells from blood (PBMCs), unsorted or a sorted subset (not recorded which), taken before or after yellow fever vaccination (not recorded which). Receptors originate from a woman under 30 who received the yellow fever vaccine. Both conserved end residues are part of each CDR3. The D gene is left open where the match is weak. Clone size, where shown, is once, few, many, or a class for clones that have expanded.

V	length	size	J	D	CDR3	DNA
TRBV4-1	15	-	TRBJ1-3	-	CASSQGRASGNTIYF	TGCGCCAGCAGCCAAGGCAGGGCATCTGGAAACACCATATATTTT
TRBV29-1	14	few	TRBJ2-2	TRBD1	CSVEGQGYTGELFF	TGCAGCGTTGAGGGACAGGGGTACACCGGGGAGCTGTTTTTT
TRBV30	14	-	TRBJ2-7	TRBD1	CAWGTGAGPYEQYF	TGTGCCTGGGGCACAGGGGCCGGGCCCTACGAGCAGTACTTC
TRBV11-2	15	-	TRBJ1-6	-	CASSFGQGSNSPLHF	TGTGCCAGCAGCTTTGGGCAGGGGTCTAATTCACCCCTCCACTTT
TRBV11-2	14	-	TRBJ2-5	TRBD2	CASSFNGGGETQYF	TGTGCCAGCAGCTTCAATGGGGGGGGGGAGACCCAGTACTTC
TRBV7-9	13	few	TRBJ1-4	-	CASQRSQNEKLFF	TGTGCCAGCCAGAGGTCGCAGAATGAAAAACTGTTTTTT
TRBV27	14	once	TRBJ2-7	-	CASSPVSLGYEQYF	TGTGCCAGCAGCCCCGTATCTTTGGGGTACGAGCAGTACTTC
TRBV11-1	13	-	TRBJ2-2	-	CASSPGFTGELFF	TGTGCCAGCAGCCCCGGGTTCACCGGGGAGCTGTTTTTT
TRBV11-1	14	-	TRBJ2-5	TRBD1	CASSTRTGEETQYF	TGTGCCAGCAGCACGAGGACAGGCGAAGAGACCCAGTACTTC
TRBV28	11	few	TRBJ2-5	-	CASSSRETQYF	TGTGCCAGCAGCTCGCGGGAGACCCAGTACTTC
TRBV6-2/TRBV6-3	17	-	TRBJ2-2	TRBD1	CASSYPRDRVTTGELFF	TGTGCCAGCAGTTACCCACGGGACAGGGTGACCACCGGGGAGCTGTTTTTT
TRBV6-2/TRBV6-3	14	-	TRBJ1-1	-	CASSYQTQGTEAFF	TGTGCCAGCAGTTACCAGACCCAGGGCACTGAAGCTTTCTTT
TRBV6-7	17	-	TRBJ1-2	TRBD1	CASSYLRRDRYNYGYTF	TGTGCCAGCAGTTACCTACGTAGGGACAGGTATAACTATGGCTACACCTTC
TRBV5-6	13	-	TRBJ2-7	-	CASSLESSYEQYF	TGTGCCAGCAGCTTGGAGTCGTCCTACGAGCAGTACTTC
TRBV20-1	17	-	TRBJ2-1	TRBD1	CSATGTGDLLLENEQFF	TGCAGTGCTACCGGGACAGGGGACCTACTCCTGGAAAATGAGCAGTTCTTC
TRBV30	12	-	TRBJ1-4	-	CAWGSTNEKLFF	TGTGCCTGGGGGTCAACTAATGAAAAACTGTTTTTT
TRBV30	12	-	TRBJ1-1	-	CAWVSGNTEAFF	TGTGCCTGGGTCTCCGGGAACACTGAAGCTTTCTTT
TRBV20-1	12	-	TRBJ1-2	-	CSASFLGVGYTF	TGCAGTGCTAGCTTTCTGGGGGTTGGCTACACCTTC
TRBV7-2	11	-	TRBJ2-7	-	CASSYRTEQYF	TGTGCCAGCAGCTACCGTACCGAGCAGTACTTC
TRBV20-1	12	-	TRBJ2-7	-	CSAREDFNEQYF	TGCAGTGCTAGGGAAGACTTCAACGAGCAGTACTTC
TRBV29-1	14	-	TRBJ2-1	TRBD2	CSVEVAGVENEQFF	TGCAGCGTTGAGGTTGCGGGGGTGGAGAATGAGCAGTTCTTC
TRBV6-1	14	-	TRBJ2-7	TRBD2	CASGPGGPVIEQYF	TGTGCCAGCGGTCCGGGGGGGCCCGTGATCGAGCAGTACTTC
TRBV6-5	15	-	TRBJ1-5	TRBD1	CASSYKAGGYQPQHF	TGTGCCAGCAGTTACAAGGCAGGGGGCTATCAGCCCCAGCATTTT
TRBV9	16	-	TRBJ1-2	-	CASSGTEDNDAYGYTF	TGTGCCAGCAGCGGGACAGAAGATAATGACGCCTATGGCTACACCTTC
TRBV7-1	15	-	TRBJ2-1	TRBD1	CASSSTGGSYNEQFF	TGTGCCAGCAGCTCGACAGGGGGGTCCTACAATGAGCAGTTCTTC
TRBV19	13	few	TRBJ2-4	-	CASSIALWDIQYF	TGTGCCAGTAGTATAGCGCTTTGGGACATTCAGTACTTC
TRBV11-1	17	-	TRBJ2-1	TRBD2	CASSRYRVVAGGYEQFF	TGTGCCAGCAGCCGCTACAGGGTGGTAGCGGGAGGGTATGAGCAGTTCTTC
TRBV20-1	14	-	TRBJ2-7	-	CSASWEIAPYEQYF	TGCAGTGCTAGTTGGGAAATAGCGCCCTACGAGCAGTACTTC
TRBV6-9	16	-	TRBJ1-1	-	CASSYIRDIANTEAFF	TGTGCCAGCAGTTATATCCGGGACATCGCGAACACTGAAGCTTTCTTT
TRBV19	15	-	TRBJ1-2	-	CASRSVRTSNYGYTF	TGTGCCAGTAGGAGTGTAAGGACAAGCAACTATGGCTACACCTTC
TRBV29-1	12	-	TRBJ2-7	TRBD2	CSAGGTSYEQYF	TGCAGCGCGGGGGGAACGTCCTACGAGCAGTACTTC
TRBV27	14	-	TRBJ2-7	-	CASSLQDNRGEQYF	TGTGCCAGCAGTTTACAGGACAACCGGGGGGAGCAGTACTTC
TRBV28	15	-	TRBJ1-3	-	CASSPLGQLGNTIYF	TGTGCCAGCAGCCCCCTTGGACAGCTAGGAAACACCATATATTTT
TRBV5-4	13	-	TRBJ2-2	-	CASTWDLTGELFF	TGTGCCAGCACCTGGGACCTCACCGGGGAGCTGTTTTTT
TRBV29-1	12	-	TRBJ2-2	-	CSVERDTGELFF	TGCAGCGTTGAACGTGACACCGGGGAGCTGTTTTTT
TRBV18	14	-	TRBJ2-2	-	CASSRALNTGELFF	TGTGCCAGCTCACGAGCCCTTAACACCGGGGAGCTGTTTTTT
TRBV6-1	14	-	TRBJ1-4	TRBD1	CASKQGWTNEKLFF	TGTGCCAGCAAACAGGGGTGGACTAATGAAAAACTGTTTTTT
TRBV28	11	-	TRBJ2-7	-	CASSVEYEQYF	TGTGCCAGCAGCGTCGAATACGAGCAGTACTTC
TRBV18	14	-	TRBJ1-6	TRBD1	CASSTDRAPSPLHF	TGTGCCAGCTCAACGGACAGGGCGCCTTCACCCCTCCACTTT
TRBV10-3	12	once	TRBJ1-1	-	CAIRVTPTEAFF	TGTGCCATCAGGGTGACCCCCACTGAAGCTTTCTTT
TRBV28	15	-	TRBJ2-2	TRBD2	CASSLLAGGTGELFF	TGTGCCAGCAGCTTGCTAGCGGGAGGAACCGGGGAGCTGTTTTTT